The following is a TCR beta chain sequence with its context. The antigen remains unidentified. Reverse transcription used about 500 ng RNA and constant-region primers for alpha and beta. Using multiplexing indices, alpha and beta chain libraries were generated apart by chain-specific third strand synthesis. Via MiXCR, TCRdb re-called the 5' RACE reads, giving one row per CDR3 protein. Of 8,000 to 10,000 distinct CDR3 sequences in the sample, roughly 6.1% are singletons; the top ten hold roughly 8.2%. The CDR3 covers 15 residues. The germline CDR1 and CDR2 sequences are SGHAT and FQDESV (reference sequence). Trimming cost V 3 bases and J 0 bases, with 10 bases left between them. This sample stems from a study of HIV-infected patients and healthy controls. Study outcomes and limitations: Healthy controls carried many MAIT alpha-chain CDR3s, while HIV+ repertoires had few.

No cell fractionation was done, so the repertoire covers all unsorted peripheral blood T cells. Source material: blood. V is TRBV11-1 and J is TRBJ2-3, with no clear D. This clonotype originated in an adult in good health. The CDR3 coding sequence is TGTGCCAGCAGCTTTTGGGGAAGGAGCACAGATACGCAGTATTTT. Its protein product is CASSFWGRSTDTQYF.